The 14 T cell receptor beta chains below come from one sample, sequenced in a study of tumor-infiltrating lymphocytes in primary liver carcinoma. Co-extracted RNA and DNA came from 20-30 mg of unsorted bulk tissue. Total RNA (approximately 500 ng) served as template for TCR beta cDNA synthesis primed by a constant-region primer. Construction of TCR beta libraries relied on three successive nested multiplex PCR rounds employing slightly modified ARM-PCR. The opening two PCR rounds, around 9 cycles each, paired TRBV1-TRBV30 forward primers with a C-beta reverse primer. TCRdb re-analysed the multiplex PCR reads in MiXCR, keeping a single row per CDR3 protein. The table has 110,000 or so distinct CDR3 sequences, roughly 85% seen once. Sequenced material: liver tumor tissue from sampling region 3. The sample's subset: tumor region T3, left-lateral pole. These receptors were collected from a man aged 40-50 years with primary liver carcinoma and hepatitis B virus infection.

Regarding this clonotype: No conserved phenylalanine or tryptophan is present at the end of the CDR3, so a read error is the likely explanation. This chain joins TRBV28 and TRBJ1-2, with TRBD1 matching over 10 bases. The CDR3 spans 15 residues. Germline CDR1 reads MDHEN; CDR2 reads SYDVKM. The CDR3 protein is CAGRAGTGARDGYTL. CDR3 DNA: TGTGCCGGCAGGGCCGGGACAGGGGCGCGTGATGGCTACACCTTA.

The CDR3 sequence is CSVSGTGGRGDTQYF. CDR3 sequence (DNA): TGCAGCGTTAGCGGGACTGGCGGTAGAGGGGATACGCAGTATTTT. The V and J genes are TRBV29-1 and TRBJ2-3; the match to TRBD2 covers 7 bases. CDR1 and CDR2 from the germline V gene are SQVTM and ANQGSEA. The CDR3 spans 15 residues. Unmatched junction bases numbered 14, after V lost 5 bases and J lost 6 bases.

To note about this clonotype: The conserved final phenylalanine or tryptophan is absent from the CDR3, which likely points to a read error. The chain links TRBV5-6 to TRBJ2-3; 12 bases match TRBD2. Trimming removed 4 bases from V and 5 bases from J; junction bases left unmatched: 11. Germline CDR1 and CDR2: SGHDT and YYEEEE. The CDR3 is made up of 17 amino acids. The CDR3 protein is CASSQNGLAGIKDTQYY. CDR3 sequence (DNA): TGTGCCAGCAGCCAGAATGGACTAGCGGGGATCAAAGATACGCAGTATTAT.

Regarding this clonotype: One junction end disagrees with the germline gene, perhaps due to a read error. The chain recombines TRBV12-3 or TRBV12-4 with TRBJ2-3, with 7 bases that match TRBD1. The length of the CDR3 is 14 residues. Here the CDR3 DNA reads TGTGCGAGCAGGGAGAGGACAGGTTCTGGTACGCAGTATTTT. Translating it yields CASRERTGSGTQYF.

As for this clonotype: Germline and junction disagree at one end, which may indicate a read error. This chain uses TRBV4-3 with TRBJ1-2; no reliable D call. CDR1 and CDR2 from the germline V gene are LGHNA and YSLEER. The CDR3 is 14 amino acids. CDR3 loop: CASNQDSDLGGYTF. The CDR3 region has the DNA TGCGCCAGCAACCAAGATTCAGACTTGGGGGGCTACACCTTC.

With respect to this clonotype: Given the absence of the conserved phenylalanine or tryptophan at the CDR3 end, a read error is likely. No DNA is shown, since the ends of the CDR3 on it are uncertain; the CDR3 is the one TCRdb lists. The genes are TRBV12-3 or TRBV12-4 and TRBJ2-5; the listed D gene, TRBD2, was not tested against the DNA. The CDR3 is 13 amino acids long, termini counted. CDR3 in amino acids: CDSCRSGTETQYL.

This clonotype has a handful of counts. A junction boundary mismatches the germline segment, possibly from a read error. The chain is built from TRBV4-2 and TRBJ2-5, with 11 bases identical to TRBD1. Germline V CDR1 and CDR2: LGHNA, YNFKEQ. The CDR3 totals 16 residues. CDR3 region: CTRSQDGTGGQETQYF. CDR3 nucleotide sequence: TGTACCAGAAGCCAAGACGGGACAGGGGGCCAAGAGACCCAGTACTTC.

Details on this clonotype: The junction does not match germline at one end; this may be a read error. This chain connects TRBV11-1 to TRBJ2-3; D gene unclear. The germline gives CDR1 SGHAT, CDR2 FQDESV (reference sequence). The CDR3 contains 19 residues. CDR3 nucleotides: TGTGACAGCAGCTCTGGTGGAAGCTCTGTTGGAGCCCGTACAGATACGCAGTATTTT. Translating it yields CDSSSGGSSVGARTDTQYF.

In regard to this clonotype: Relative to the germline gene, one junction end is altered; a read error may explain this. V gene TRBV6-2 or TRBV6-3 combines with J gene TRBJ2-7; D remains unclear. The CDR3 sequence is 14 residues long. Germline V CDR1 and CDR2: MNHEY, SVGEGT. As DNA, the CDR3 is TGTGCCAGCAGCATTTCGTGGGCAACCTATGAGCAGTACTTC. Translating gives CASSISWATYEQYF.

About this clonotype itself: The CDR3 carries no conserved terminal phenylalanine or tryptophan, so it likely arises from a read error. The chain carries TRBV11-2 and TRBJ2-7; 8 nucleotides align to TRBD2. Germline V gene data show CDR1 as SGHAT and CDR2 as FQNNGV. The CDR3 is 17 amino acids. Here the CDR3 reads CVSSLTTSTSAPYEQYL. CDR3 coding DNA: TGTGTAAGCAGCTTAACAACTTCGACTAGCGCACCCTACGAACAGTACTTA.

Regarding this clonotype: This may be a read error: a much more frequent sequence differs by one nucleotide. The CDR3: CANSPLVGGGYTF. In DNA form, the CDR3 reads TGTGCCAACAGCCCCTTGGTAGGCGGTGGCTACACCTTC. J is TRBJ1-2 and V is TRBV28; no definite D call. This CDR3 is built from 13 residues. Trimming pared 10 bases from V and 7 bases from J, leaving 19 bases between. The germline V gene encodes CDR1 MDHEN and CDR2 SYDVKM.

To note about this clonotype: An end of the junction does not agree with germline; a read error may underlie this. The gene calls are TRBV29-1 and TRBJ2-3; maybe TRBD2 (5 bases). The CDR3 contains 15 residues. Germline lookup yields CDR1 SQVTM and CDR2 ANQGSEA. The CDR3 DNA follows: TGCAACGTTGAGGGCGAGGCCGGCATCACAGATACGCAGTGTTTT. It codes for CNVEGEAGITDTQCF.

This chain connects TRBV6-5 to TRBJ2-1; perhaps TRBD1 as D (7 bases). This CDR3 spans 14 amino acids. CDR1 and CDR2 (germline): MNHEY, SVGAGI. The CDR3 loop reads CSISYGGGNNEQFF. The DNA of the CDR3 is TGTAGCATCAGTTACGGAGGGGGCAACAATGAGCAGTTCTTC.

On this clonotype itself: A read error may account for a junction end that differs from germline. This chain links TRBV9 with TRBJ2-5, with TRBD1 identical over 7 bases. Germline V gene sequence: CDR1 SGDLS, CDR2 YYNGEE. CDR3 length: 14 amino acids. This CDR3 reads CACSVAWDRETQYF. Written as DNA, the CDR3 is TGTGCCTGCAGCGTAGCCTGGGACAGAGAGACCCAGTACTTC.